This is a list of T cell receptor beta chains from one sample in a study of blood T cell repertoires in COVID-19. The repertoire was sequenced with immunoSEQ multiplex PCR; TCRdb's copy has only in-frame clones and lacks some. This sample yields 320,000 or so clones, of which about 90% are seen a single time; roughly 1% belongs to the top ten. Sequenced: PBMCs or T cells enriched from blood (not recorded which). These receptors were collected from a woman aged 25 to 39 who had recovered from COVID-19. Both conserved end residues are part of each CDR3. The D gene is left open where the match is weak. Some rows have no size entry. The others give once, few or many, or a class for an expanded clone.

cdr3_aa cdr3_nt clone_size j_call v_call d_call
CASGPQGVSFSGANVLTF TGTGCTAGTGGTCCCCAAGGGGTGTCCTTCTCTGGGGCCAACGTCCTGACTTTC NA TRBJ2-6 TRBV12-5 NA
CASSQDPQTAVNEKLFF TGTGCCAGCAGCCAAGATCCTCAGACAGCTGTTAATGAAAAACTGTTTTTT NA TRBJ1-4 TRBV3-1/TRBV3-2 NA
CASSFDGQGFRGTGELFF TGTGCCAGCAGCTTTGATGGACAGGGGTTTCGTGGGACCGGGGAGCTGTTTTTT NA TRBJ2-2 TRBV12-1 NA
CASSIESWGYTF TGTGCCAGTAGTATAGAGAGTTGGGGCTACACCTTC NA TRBJ1-2 TRBV19 NA
CASSIDLLRTASSYEQYF TGTGCCAGTAGTATAGATCTATTGCGGACAGCGAGCTCCTACGAGCAGTACTTC NA TRBJ2-7 TRBV19 NA
CASSPLPAGGTDTQYF TGTGCCAGCTCACCTCTTCCAGCGGGGGGCACAGATACGCAGTATTTT NA TRBJ2-3 TRBV18 TRBD2
CASSLSGQPYGYTF TGTGCCAGCAGCTTATCGGGACAGCCCTATGGCTACACCTTC NA TRBJ1-2 TRBV7-9 TRBD1
CASSLIRGGEAFF TGCGCCAGCAGCTTGATCCGTGGAGGAGAAGCTTTCTTT NA TRBJ1-1 TRBV5-1 NA
CASSVGGDSGNTIYF TGTGCCAGCAGCGTAGGTGGAGACTCTGGAAACACCATATATTTT once TRBJ1-3 TRBV9 NA
CASSQGQGSGYTF TGTGCCAGCAGCCAGGGACAGGGATCTGGCTACACCTTC NA TRBJ1-2 TRBV7-9 TRBD1
CASSLHGTGGALGTEAFF TGTGCCAGCAGTTTACACGGGACAGGGGGGGCCCTCGGCACTGAAGCTTTCTTT NA TRBJ1-1 TRBV28 TRBD1
CSASGGNQPQHF TGCAGTGCTAGTGGCGGTAATCAGCCCCAGCATTTT once TRBJ1-5 TRBV20-1 NA
CASSPARDYGYTF TGTGCCAGCAGTCCCGCCAGGGACTATGGCTACACCTTC NA TRBJ1-2 TRBV28 NA
CASSIPGTGFEREKLFF TGTGCCAGTAGTATTCCCGGGACAGGGTTCGAAAGGGAAAAACTGTTTTTT NA TRBJ1-4 TRBV19 TRBD1
CASSQFPSGTSGSYEQYF TGCGCCAGCAGCCAATTCCCCTCGGGGACTAGCGGTTCCTACGAGCAGTACTTC NA TRBJ2-7 TRBV4-3 TRBD2
CASRTANQPQHF TGTGCCAGCAGAACAGCCAATCAGCCCCAGCATTTT NA TRBJ1-5 TRBV12-3/TRBV12-4 NA
CASSKTGGGQPQHF TGTGCCAGCAGCAAGACAGGGGGGGGGCAGCCCCAGCATTTT few TRBJ1-5 TRBV21-1 NA
CASSKGNRVRAQGYTF TGTGCCAGCAGCAAAGGCAACAGGGTCCGCGCCCAGGGCTACACCTTC once TRBJ1-2 TRBV21-1 NA
CSVGGRLSMNTEAFF TGCAGCGTTGGAGGCAGACTAAGCATGAACACTGAAGCTTTCTTT NA TRBJ1-1 TRBV29-1 NA
CASKNDRAYEQYF TGTGCCAGCAAGAACGACAGGGCCTACGAGCAGTACTTC once TRBJ2-7 TRBV12-3/TRBV12-4 TRBD1
CASSADREKLFF TGTGCCAGCAGCGCTGACAGAGAAAAACTGTTTTTT NA TRBJ1-4 TRBV9 NA
CASLTGRRSDAFF TGTGCCAGCTTGACAGGACGGCGGTCTGATGCTTTCTTT NA TRBJ1-1 TRBV2 NA
CASSLVGRADEKLFF TGCGCCAGCAGCTTGGTTGGCAGGGCGGATGAAAAACTGTTTTTT NA TRBJ1-4 TRBV5-1 NA
CASSTRQNSPLHF TGTGCCAGTAGTACCCGACAGAATTCACCCCTCCACTTT NA TRBJ1-6 TRBV19 NA
CASSPDFAVRRRTF TGTGCCAGCAGCCCCGACTTCGCCGTCCGGCGGCGAACCTTC NA TRBJ1-2 TRBV14 NA
CASSTTGTAYGYTF TGTGCCAGTAGTACTACCGGGACAGCGTATGGCTACACCTTC once TRBJ1-2 TRBV19 TRBD1
CASSTTGGARGTEAFF TGTGCCAGCAGCACCACCGGGGGGGCGCGAGGCACTGAAGCTTTCTTT NA TRBJ1-1 TRBV28 NA
CASSPGQGLFENTEAFF TGTGCCAGCAGCCCCGGACAGGGCCTCTTTGAGAACACTGAAGCTTTCTTT few TRBJ1-1 TRBV7-9 TRBD1
CASSRYVGHQEIYSNQPQHF TGTGCCAGCAGCAGATACGTCGGACACCAAGAAATCTATAGCAATCAGCCCCAGCATTTT NA TRBJ1-5 TRBV21-1 NA
CASSLARFSYEQYF TGTGCCAGCAGCTTAGCCAGGTTCTCCTACGAGCAGTACTTC NA TRBJ2-7 TRBV11-2 NA